Listed below are T cell receptor beta chains from one sample, sequenced in a study of preoperative IRX-2 immunotherapy in early breast cancer. Using immunoSEQ multiplex PCR, the repertoire was profiled, and TCRdb retains in-frame clones only, with some absent. The sample lists more than 20,000 clones; about four fifths were seen once. Sequenced here: lymph node tissue, sampled before IRX-2 immunotherapy. The source is a human donor with breast cancer. Both conserved end residues are trimmed from each CDR3. Clone size appears in some rows only: once, few, many, or a class for an expanded clone.

V	size	J	CDR3
TRBV7-8	-	TRBJ1-1	ASSPGGDREAF
TRBV6-8	few	TRBJ1-1	ASRWTTNTEAF
TRBV23-1	-	TRBJ1-1	ASSSEPGQGYTEAF
TRBV6-8	-	TRBJ1-4	AIGTAINEKLF
TRBV5-1	-	TRBJ1-3	ASSSQPPTANYGNTIY
TRBV28	-	TRBJ1-3	ASSLQVLQEGNTIY
TRBV6-8	-	TRBJ1-5	ASSYRQGSNQPQH
TRBV5-1	once	TRBJ2-1	ASSNGGATYNEQF
TRBV11-3	few	TRBJ1-4	ASSQASRTATNEKLF
TRBV28	-	TRBJ1-4	ASSPPATDEKLF
TRBV19	few	TRBJ2-7	ATSSSFIYEQY
TRBV6-8	-	TRBJ2-3	AISTLAGAGDTQY
TRBV5-1	-	TRBJ1-3	ASSSQPSGNTIY
TRBV19	-	TRBJ1-4	ASRDRGNEKLF
TRBV23-1	-	TRBJ1-1	ASSQAQGRNTEAF
TRBV30	once	TRBJ1-1	AWSSQNTEAF
TRBV6-8	-	TRBJ1-5	ASSFRTGGNQPQH
TRBV10-3	-	TRBJ2-1	AISESGTSINEQF
TRBV5-1	-	TRBJ2-7	ASSLAGGPSYEQY
TRBV19	-	TRBJ1-5	ASSRRQWDYESNQPQH
TRBV5-1	-	TRBJ2-7	ASSLEATSGDFRDEQY
TRBV6-8	-	TRBJ1-2	ASRPAAGMRGYT
TRBV11-3	-	TRBJ1-4	ASSLSIATNEKLF
TRBV18	-	TRBJ2-1	ASSRPGTTLYNEQF